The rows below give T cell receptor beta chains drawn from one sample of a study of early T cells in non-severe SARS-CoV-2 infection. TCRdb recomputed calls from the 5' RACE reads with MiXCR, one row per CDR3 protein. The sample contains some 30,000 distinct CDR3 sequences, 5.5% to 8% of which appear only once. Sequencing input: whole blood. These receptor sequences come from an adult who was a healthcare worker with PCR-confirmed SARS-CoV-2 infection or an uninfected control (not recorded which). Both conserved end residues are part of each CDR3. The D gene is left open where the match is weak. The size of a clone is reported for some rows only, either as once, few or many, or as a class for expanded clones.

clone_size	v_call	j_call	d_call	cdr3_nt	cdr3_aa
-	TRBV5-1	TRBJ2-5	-	TGCGCCAGCAGTCGTCGGCAGCTCGGGGATTTAGAGACCCAGTACTTC	CASSRRQLGDLETQYF
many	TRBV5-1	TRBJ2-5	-	TGCGCCAGCAGCTGGGACATTCGGCAAGAGACCCAGTACTTC	CASSWDIRQETQYF
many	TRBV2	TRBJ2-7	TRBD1	TGTGCCAGCAGTGAAGGGGACAGGGCAACCTACGAGCAGTACTTC	CASSEGDRATYEQYF
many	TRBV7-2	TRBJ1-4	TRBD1	TGTGCCAGCAGCAGCCAGGGGGCATTTTCAACTAATGAAAAACTGTTTTTT	CASSSQGAFSTNEKLFF
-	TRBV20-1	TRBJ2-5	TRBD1	TGCAGTGCTAGAAGGGGGCAGAAAGAGACCCAGTACTTC	CSARRGQKETQYF
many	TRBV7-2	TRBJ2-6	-	TGTGCCACTATGTCCGCGGGGGCCAACGTCCTGACTTTC	CATMSAGANVLTF
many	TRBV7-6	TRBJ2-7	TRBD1	TGTGCCAGCAGCTTGGGACCGGGACAGAACTCCTACGAGCAGTACTTC	CASSLGPGQNSYEQYF
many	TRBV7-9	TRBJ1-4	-	TGTGCCAGCACGCGGGGTACCGGGGACGGGGAAAAACTGTTTTTT	CASTRGTGDGEKLFF
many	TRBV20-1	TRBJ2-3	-	TGCAGTGCTGGACACGGGACTCGTCGGGATACGCAGTATTTT	CSAGHGTRRDTQYF
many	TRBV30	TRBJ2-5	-	TGTGCCTGGAGTCCCGGGTTGGCAGGAGAGACCCAGTACTTC	CAWSPGLAGETQYF
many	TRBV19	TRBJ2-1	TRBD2	TGTGCCAGTAATCCCCGGACTAGCGGGAGTCCCCACAATGAGCAGTTCTTC	CASNPRTSGSPHNEQFF
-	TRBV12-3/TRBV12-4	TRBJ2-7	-	TGTGCCAGCAGTTTGGGGGCGGATAGCTCCTACGAGCAGTACTTC	CASSLGADSSYEQYF
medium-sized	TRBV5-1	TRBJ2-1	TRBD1	TGCGCCAGCAGCTTGCTACAGGGGGCCTACAATGAGCAGTTCTTC	CASSLLQGAYNEQFF
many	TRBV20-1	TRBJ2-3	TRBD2	TGCAGTGCTAGAGATCGCGGGAGGGCCTTAGATACGCAGTATTTT	CSARDRGRALDTQYF
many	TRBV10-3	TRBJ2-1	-	TGTGCCATCAGTGAGTCGGGCAGGGGCGCAGGGCAGTTCTTC	CAISESGRGAGQFF
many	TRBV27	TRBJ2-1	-	TGTGCCAGCAGTTTCACTCCGGGGCGAAATGAGCAGTTCTTC	CASSFTPGRNEQFF
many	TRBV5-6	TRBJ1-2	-	TGTGCCAGCAGCTTTAGGAGCACGATGCACTATGGCTACACCTTC	CASSFRSTMHYGYTF
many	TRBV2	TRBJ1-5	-	TGTGCCAGCAGTGAGGACACAAGCAATCAGCCCCAGCATTTT	CASSEDTSNQPQHF
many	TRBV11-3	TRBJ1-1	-	TGTGCCAGCAGCCCTGATGGGGGCACTGAAGCTTTCTTT	CASSPDGGTEAFF
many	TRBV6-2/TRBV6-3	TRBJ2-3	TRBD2	TGTGCCAGCAGACTTGCCCCGGGACTAGCGGGGGAGTTCACAGATACGCAGTATTTT	CASRLAPGLAGEFTDTQYF
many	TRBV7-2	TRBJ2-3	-	TGTGCCAGCAGCTTAGGGGTCTCAGATACGCAGTATTTT	CASSLGVSDTQYF
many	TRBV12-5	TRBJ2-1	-	TGTGCTAGTGGTTTGGCGTTAGGGGGGCAGTTCTTC	CASGLALGGQFF